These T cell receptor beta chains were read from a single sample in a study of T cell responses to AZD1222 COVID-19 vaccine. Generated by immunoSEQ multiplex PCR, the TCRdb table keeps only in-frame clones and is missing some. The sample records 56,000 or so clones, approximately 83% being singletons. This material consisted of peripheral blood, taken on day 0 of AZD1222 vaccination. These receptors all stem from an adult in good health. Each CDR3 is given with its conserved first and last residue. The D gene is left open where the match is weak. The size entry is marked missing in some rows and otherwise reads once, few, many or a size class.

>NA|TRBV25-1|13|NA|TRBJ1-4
CASSAIANEKLFF
TGTGCCAGCAGTGCCATTGCTAATGAAAAACTGTTTTTT
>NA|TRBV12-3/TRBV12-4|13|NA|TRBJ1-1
CASSMTGNTEAFF
TGTGCCAGCAGTATGACAGGGAACACTGAAGCTTTCTTT
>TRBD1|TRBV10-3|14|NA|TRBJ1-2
CAISGQGQGYGYTF
TGTGCCATCAGTGGACAGGGGCAGGGCTATGGCTACACCTTC
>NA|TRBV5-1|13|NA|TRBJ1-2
CASSFFREGGYTF
TGCGCCAGCAGCTTTTTTAGGGAGGGTGGCTACACCTTC
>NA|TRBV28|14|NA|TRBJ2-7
CASSLRGPSYEQYF
TGTGCCAGCAGTTTGAGGGGCCCTTCCTACGAGCAGTACTTC
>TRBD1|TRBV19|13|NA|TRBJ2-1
CASSGTGGGEQFF
TGTGCCAGTAGCGGGACAGGGGGGGGTGAGCAGTTCTTC
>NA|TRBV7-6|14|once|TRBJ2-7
CASSLAGISYEQYF
TGTGCCAGCAGCTTAGCTGGGATCAGTTACGAGCAGTACTTC
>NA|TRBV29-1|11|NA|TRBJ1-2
CSVERGDGYTF
TGCAGCGTTGAGAGGGGGGATGGCTACACCTTC
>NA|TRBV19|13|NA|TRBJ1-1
CASSNTGNTEAFF
TGTGCCAGTAGTAACACAGGGAACACTGAAGCTTTCTTT
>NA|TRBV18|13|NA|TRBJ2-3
CASSPPGTDTQYF
TGTGCCAGCTCACCACCGGGCACAGATACGCAGTATTTT
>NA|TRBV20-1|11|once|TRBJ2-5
CSASIPETQYF
TGCAGTGCTAGTATCCCGGAGACCCAGTACTTC
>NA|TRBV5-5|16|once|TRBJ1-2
CASSLAGGAAPYGYTF
TGTGCCAGCAGCTTGGCTGGGGGCGCAGCACCCTATGGCTACACCTTC
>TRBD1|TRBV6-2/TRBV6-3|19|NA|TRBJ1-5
CASSSPQEGQGSLGQPQHF
TGTGCCAGCAGTTCCCCACAGGAAGGACAGGGCAGTTTGGGGCAGCCCCAGCATTTT
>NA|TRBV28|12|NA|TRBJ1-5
CASRRGKEPQHF
TGTGCCAGCAGAAGGGGTAAGGAGCCCCAGCATTTT
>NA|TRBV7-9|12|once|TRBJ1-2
CASSSQGYGYTF
TGTGCCAGCAGCTCGCAGGGCTATGGCTACACCTTC
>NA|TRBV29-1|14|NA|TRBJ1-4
CSARIEGGYEKLFF
TGCAGCGCCCGTATAGAGGGTGGGTACGAAAAACTGTTTTTT
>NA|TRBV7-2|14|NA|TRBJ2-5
CASSLRGRWETQYF
TGTGCCAGCAGCTTACGGGGGCGTTGGGAGACCCAGTACTTC
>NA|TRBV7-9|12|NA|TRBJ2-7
CASSLVLGEQYF
TGTGCCAGCAGCTTAGTGCTTGGCGAGCAGTACTTC
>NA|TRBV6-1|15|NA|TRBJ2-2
CASSETTGNTGELFF
TGTGCCAGCAGTGAAACGACAGGGAACACCGGGGAGCTGTTTTTT
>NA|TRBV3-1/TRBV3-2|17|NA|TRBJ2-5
CASSQDTLVEGQETQYF
TGTGCCAGCAGCCAAGATACGCTGGTCGAGGGCCAAGAGACCCAGTACTTC
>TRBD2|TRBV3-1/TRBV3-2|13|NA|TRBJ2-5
CASRSRGGGTQYF
TGTGCCAGCAGATCTCGGGGGGGAGGGACCCAGTACTTC
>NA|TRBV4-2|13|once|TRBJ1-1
CASSHPRGTEAFF
TGTGCCAGCAGCCATCCTCGGGGGACTGAAGCTTTCTTT
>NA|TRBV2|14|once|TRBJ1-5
CASSEPGEGLSQHF
TGTGCCAGCAGTGAACCGGGGGAGGGATTGTCCCAGCATTTT
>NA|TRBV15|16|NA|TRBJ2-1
CATSFGVRLPYNEQFF
TGTGCCACCAGCTTCGGGGTCCGGCTGCCTTACAATGAGCAGTTCTTC
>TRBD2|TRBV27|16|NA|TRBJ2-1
CASSFHLSGGRYEQFF
TGTGCCAGCAGTTTTCATTTGTCGGGGGGGCGGTATGAGCAGTTCTTC
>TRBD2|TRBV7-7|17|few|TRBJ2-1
CASSLDSGGALGNEQFF
TGTGCTAGCAGCTTAGATAGCGGGGGGGCCTTAGGGAATGAGCAGTTCTTC
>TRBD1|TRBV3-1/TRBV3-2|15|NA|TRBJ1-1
CASSQLGQGGTEAFF
TGTGCCAGCAGCCAGTTGGGACAGGGAGGCACTGAAGCTTTCTTT
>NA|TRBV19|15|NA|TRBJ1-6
CASSTDRSGNSPLHF
TGTGCCAGTAGTACCGACAGGTCCGGTAATTCACCCCTCCACTTT
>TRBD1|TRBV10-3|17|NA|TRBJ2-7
CAITLDWTGLLSYEQYF
TGTGCCATCACCCTGGATTGGACAGGATTACTTTCCTACGAGCAGTACTTC
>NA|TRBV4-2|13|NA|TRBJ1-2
CASSQGGDYGYTF
TGTGCCAGCAGCCAAGGGGGCGACTATGGCTACACCTTC
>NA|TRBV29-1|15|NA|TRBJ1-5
CSVADGWLGNQPQHF
TGCAGCGTTGCCGACGGCTGGTTAGGCAATCAGCCCCAGCATTTT
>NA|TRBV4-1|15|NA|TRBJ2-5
CASSQDGDPQETQYF
TGCGCCAGCAGCCAAGATGGGGATCCCCAAGAGACCCAGTACTTC